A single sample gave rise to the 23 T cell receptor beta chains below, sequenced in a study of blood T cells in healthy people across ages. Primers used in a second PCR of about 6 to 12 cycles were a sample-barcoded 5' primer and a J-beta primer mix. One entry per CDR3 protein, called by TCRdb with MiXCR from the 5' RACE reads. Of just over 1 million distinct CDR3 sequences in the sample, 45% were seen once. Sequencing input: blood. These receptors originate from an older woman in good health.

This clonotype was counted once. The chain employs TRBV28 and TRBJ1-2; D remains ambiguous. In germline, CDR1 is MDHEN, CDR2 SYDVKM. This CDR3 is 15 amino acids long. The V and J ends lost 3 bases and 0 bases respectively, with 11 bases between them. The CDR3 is CASSLLGVANYGYTF. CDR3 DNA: TGTGCCAGCAGTTTGCTCGGGGTTGCTAACTATGGCTACACCTTC.

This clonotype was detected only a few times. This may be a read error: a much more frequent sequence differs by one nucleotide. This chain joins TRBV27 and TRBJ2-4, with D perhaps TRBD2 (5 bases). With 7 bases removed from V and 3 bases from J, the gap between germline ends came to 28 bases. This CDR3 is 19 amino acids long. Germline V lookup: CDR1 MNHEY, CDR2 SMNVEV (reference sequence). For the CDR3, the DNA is TGTGCCAGCACGCGGGCTAAACCCATCACCGGAAATAACAAAAACATTCAGTACTTC. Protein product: CASTRAKPITGNNKNIQYF.

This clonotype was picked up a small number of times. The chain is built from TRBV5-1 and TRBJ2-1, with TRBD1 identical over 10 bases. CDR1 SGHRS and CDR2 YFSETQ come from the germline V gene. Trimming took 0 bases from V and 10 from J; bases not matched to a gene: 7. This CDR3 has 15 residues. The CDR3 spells CASSLVGTGAGEQFF. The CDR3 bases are TGCGCCAGCAGCTTGGTAGGGACAGGGGCAGGAGAGCAGTTCTTC.

The CDR3 region has the DNA TGTGCCCTCTACTCTGGACAGGGTCCGCTTAACTATGGCTACACCTTC. Encoded protein: CALYSGQGPLNYGYTF. This chain uses TRBV30 with TRBJ1-2; 8 nucleotides line up with TRBD1. Looked up from germline, CDR1 is GTSNPN and CDR2 is SVGIG (reference sequence). Trimming removed 8 bases from V and 1 base from J; junction bases left unmatched: 15. This CDR3 contains 16 residues.

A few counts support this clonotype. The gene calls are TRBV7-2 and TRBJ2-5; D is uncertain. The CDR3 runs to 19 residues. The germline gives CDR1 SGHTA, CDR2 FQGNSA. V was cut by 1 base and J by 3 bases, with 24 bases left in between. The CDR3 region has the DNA TGTGCCAGCAGCTTAGGCTTTTCGGCAAGAACACTCTTGGAAGAGACCCAGTACTTC. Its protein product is CASSLGFSARTLLEETQYF. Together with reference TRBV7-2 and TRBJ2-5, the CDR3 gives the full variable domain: GAGVSQSPSNKVTEKGKDVELRCDPISGHTALYWYRQSLGQGLEFLIYFQGNSAPDKSGLPSDRFSAERTGGSVSTLTIQRTQQEDSAVYLCASSLGFSARTLLEETQYFGPGTRLLVL.

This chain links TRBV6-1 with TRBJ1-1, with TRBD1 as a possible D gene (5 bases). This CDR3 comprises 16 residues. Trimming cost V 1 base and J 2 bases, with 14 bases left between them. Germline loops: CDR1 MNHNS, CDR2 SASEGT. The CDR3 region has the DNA TGTGCCAGCAGTGAAGAGGTACAGGCGACTAACACTGAAGCTTTCTTT. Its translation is CASSEEVQATNTEAFF.

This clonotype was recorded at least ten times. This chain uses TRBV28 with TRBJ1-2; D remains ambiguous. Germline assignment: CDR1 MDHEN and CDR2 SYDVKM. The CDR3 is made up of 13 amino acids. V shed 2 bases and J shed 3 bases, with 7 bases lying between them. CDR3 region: CASSLPQDYGYTF. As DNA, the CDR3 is TGTGCCAGCAGTTTACCCCAAGACTATGGCTACACCTTC.

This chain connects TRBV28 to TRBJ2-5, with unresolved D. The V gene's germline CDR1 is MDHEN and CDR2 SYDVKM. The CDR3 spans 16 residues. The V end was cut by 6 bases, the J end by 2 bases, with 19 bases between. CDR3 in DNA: TGTGCCAGCAGCCCTATCCCCGACGCTAGTCAAGAGACCCAGTACTTC. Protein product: CASSPIPDASQETQYF.

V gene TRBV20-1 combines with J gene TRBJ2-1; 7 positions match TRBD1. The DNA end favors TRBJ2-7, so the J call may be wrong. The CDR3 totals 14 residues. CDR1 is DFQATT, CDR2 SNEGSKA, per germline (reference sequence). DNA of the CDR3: TGCAGTGCTTTATCCCCGACAGGGTTGAAAGAGCAGTACTTC. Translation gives CSALSPTGLKEQYF.

Here the CDR3 reads CASTKGGGGPTDTQYF. In DNA, the CDR3 is TGTGCCAGCACCAAAGGGGGCGGGGGACCCACAGATACGCAGTATTTT. The chain carries TRBV13 and TRBJ2-3; either TRBD1 or TRBD2 may supply D (7 bases each). V lost 7 bases, J lost 2 bases, and 19 bases lay in between. In germline, CDR1 is PRHDT, CDR2 FYEKMQ (reference sequence). The CDR3 is 16 residues long.

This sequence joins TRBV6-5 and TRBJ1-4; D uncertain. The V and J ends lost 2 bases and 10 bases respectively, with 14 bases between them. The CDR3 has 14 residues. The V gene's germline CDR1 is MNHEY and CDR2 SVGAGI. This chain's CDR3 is CASSYRDMTGKLFF. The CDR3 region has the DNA TGTGCCAGCAGTTACCGTGACATGACTGGAAAACTGTTTTTT.

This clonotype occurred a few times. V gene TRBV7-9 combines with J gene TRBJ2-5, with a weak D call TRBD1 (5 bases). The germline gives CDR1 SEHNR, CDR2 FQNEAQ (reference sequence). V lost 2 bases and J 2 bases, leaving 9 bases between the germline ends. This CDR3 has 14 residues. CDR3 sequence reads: CASSLKGWQETQYF. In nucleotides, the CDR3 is TGTGCCAGCAGCTTAAAGGGGTGGCAAGAGACCCAGTACTTC. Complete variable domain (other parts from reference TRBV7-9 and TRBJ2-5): DTGVSQNPRHKITKRGQNVTFRCDPISEHNRLYWYRQTLGQGPEFLTYFQNEAQLEKSRLLSDRFSAERPKGSFSTLEIQRTEQGDSAMYLCASSLKGWQETQYFGPGTRLLVL.

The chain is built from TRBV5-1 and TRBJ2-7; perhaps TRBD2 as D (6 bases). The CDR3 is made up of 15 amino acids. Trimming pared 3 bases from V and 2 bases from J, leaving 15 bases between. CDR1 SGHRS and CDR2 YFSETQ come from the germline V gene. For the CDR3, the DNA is TGCGCCAGCAGCTGGGATTTACGCGGGACCTACGAGCAGTACTTC. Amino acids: CASSWDLRGTYEQYF.

The CDR3 DNA follows: TGTGCCAGCAGCCATCGGACTCCCAGAGGAGAGACCCAGTACTTC. The encoded protein is CASSHRTPRGETQYF. The chain recombines TRBV3-1 with TRBJ2-5; tentative D call: TRBD2 (5 bases). The germline V gene has CDR1 LGHDT and CDR2 YNNKEL (reference sequence). Between the trimmed V and J ends, which lost 3 bases and 4 bases, there was a span of 15 bases. The CDR3 consists of 15 residues.

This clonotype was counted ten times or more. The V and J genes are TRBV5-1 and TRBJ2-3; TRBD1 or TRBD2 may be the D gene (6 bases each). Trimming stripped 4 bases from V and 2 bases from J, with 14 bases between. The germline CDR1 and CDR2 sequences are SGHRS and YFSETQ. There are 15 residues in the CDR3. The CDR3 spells CASSDAGHNTDTQYF. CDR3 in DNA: TGCGCCAGCAGCGATGCGGGACACAACACAGATACGCAGTATTTT.

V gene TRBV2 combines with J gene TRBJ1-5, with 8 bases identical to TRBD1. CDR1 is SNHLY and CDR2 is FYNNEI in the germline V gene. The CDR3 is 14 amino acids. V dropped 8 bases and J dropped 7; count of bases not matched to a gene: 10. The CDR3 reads CASWENRGNQPQHF. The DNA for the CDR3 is TGTGCCAGCTGGGAGAACAGGGGGAACCAGCCCCAGCATTTT.

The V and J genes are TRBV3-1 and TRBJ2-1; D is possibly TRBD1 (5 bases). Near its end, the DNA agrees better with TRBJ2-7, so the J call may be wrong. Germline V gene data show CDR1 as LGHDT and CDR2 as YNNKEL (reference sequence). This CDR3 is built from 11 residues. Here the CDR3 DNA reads TGTGCCAGCGTCCAGGGTAATGAGCAGTACTTC. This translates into CASVQGNEQYF.

The CDR3 here is CSVLDTGRGYGYTF. As DNA, the CDR3 is TGCAGCGTCCTTGACACGGGCAGGGGCTATGGCTACACCTTC. The chain is built from TRBV29-1 and TRBJ1-2, with D possibly matching TRBD1 (6 bases). The CDR3 sequence is 14 residues long. V was trimmed by 6 bases and J by 4 bases, leaving 18 bases between them. Germline V gene sequence: CDR1 SQVTM, CDR2 ANQGSEA.

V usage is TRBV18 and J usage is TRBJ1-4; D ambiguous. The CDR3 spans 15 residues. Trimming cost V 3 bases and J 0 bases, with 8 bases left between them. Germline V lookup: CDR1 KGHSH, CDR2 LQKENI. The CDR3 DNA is TGTGCCAGCTCACCCCGGAGTGCAACTAATGAAAAACTGTTTTTT. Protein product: CASSPRSATNEKLFF.

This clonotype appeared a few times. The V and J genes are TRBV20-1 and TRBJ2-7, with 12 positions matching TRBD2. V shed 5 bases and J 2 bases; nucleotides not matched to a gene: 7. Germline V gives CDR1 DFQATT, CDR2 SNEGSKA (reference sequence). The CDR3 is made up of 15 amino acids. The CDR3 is CSAPPRLAGAYEQYF. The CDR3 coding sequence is TGCAGTGCTCCTCCAAGACTAGCGGGGGCCTACGAGCAGTACTTC.

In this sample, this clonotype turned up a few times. Here the CDR3 DNA reads TGTGCCAGCAGCTCAGGGGGGCTAGCGGATAGCTCCTACGAGCAGTACTTC. Encoded protein: CASSSGGLADSSYEQYF. This chain joins TRBV7-2 and TRBJ2-7; D might be TRBD1 or TRBD2, each matching 7 bases. The V end lost 4 bases, the J end lost 0 bases, and 19 bases lay between the germline ends. The length of the CDR3 is 17 residues. Per germline, CDR1 SGHTA and CDR2 FQGNSA.

CDR3 sequence: CASSRGLAGVNEQFF. CDR3 sequence (DNA): TGTGCCAGCAGCCGGGGACTAGCGGGAGTCAATGAGCAGTTCTTC. The gene calls are TRBV4-2 and TRBJ2-1; 14 bases agree with TRBD2. The CDR3 extends over 15 amino acids. The germline gives CDR1 LGHNA, CDR2 YNFKEQ. Trimming took 4 bases from V and 6 from J; bases not matched to a gene: 2.

The CDR3 is CASSPRDGTSYGYTF. CDR3 in DNA: TGTGCCAGCAGTCCCCGGGACGGCACCTCCTATGGCTACACCTTC. The rearrangement joins TRBV7-9 to TRBJ1-2; a possible D gene is TRBD1 (5 bases). Germline CDR1 is SEHNR and CDR2 is FQNEAQ (reference sequence). CDR3 length: 15 amino acids. V was shortened by 6 bases and J by 4 bases, with 18 bases between the two germline ends.